The TCR beta chain described here comes from a study of beta chain features in type 1 diabetes. Expressed TCRB transcripts got sequenced, as all isolated RNA was reverse transcribed. Regulatory, naive and central memory T cell samples averaged around 3.6 million reads. TCRdb's table, derived via immunoSEQ multiplex PCR, lists solely in-frame clones and lacks some. In the table there are 200,000 to 250,000 clones, around 10% of which are singletons. This CDR3 has 15 amino acids. This chain uses TRBV21-1 with TRBJ1-6; the D call TRBD1 from the table was never checked on the DNA. TRBV21-1 is a listed pseudogene. This sequence was found in a woman between 18 and 29 years old in good health. The source material was naive CD4+ T cells from blood. DNA for the CDR3: TGTGCCAGCAGCACTGAGGACAGGCTAAATTCACCCCTCCACTTT. Protein: CASSTEDRLNSPLHF.